Listed below are T cell receptor beta chains from one sample, sequenced in a study of T cells in Graves' hyperthyroidism and ophthalmopathy. One entry per CDR3 protein results from TCRdb running MiXCR on the multiplex PCR reads. The table shows under 130,000 distinct CDR3 sequences, with approximately 50% occurring only once. The sample comprised blood. The receptor source for this set is a man in his forties with Graves' hyperthyroidism. CDR3s include the opening cysteine and the closing phenylalanine or tryptophan. D genes are given only for firm matches. Rows may omit the clone size; those that give it use once, few, many or a size class.

size | J | D | V | DNA | CDR3
. | TRBJ2-7 | . | TRBV20-1 | TGCAGTGCTAGGGGTGGAAGGACCTACGAGCAGTACTTC | CSARGGRTYEQYF
. | TRBJ2-5 | . | TRBV20-1 | TGCGGTGCTAGCTTCGAGGCAGATCAGGCCCAGTACTTC | CGASFEADQAQYF
. | TRBJ2-5 | . | TRBV20-1 | TGCAGTGCTCGGTCGGGGCGGTTGGGGACCCAGTACTTC | CSARSGRLGTQYF
many | TRBJ2-1 | . | TRBV19 | TGTGCCAGTAGTCAGGGGGAGGCGTTCAATGAGCAGTTCTTC | CASSQGEAFNEQFF
. | TRBJ2-2 | TRBD2 | TRBV7-3 | TGTGCCAGCACCCACCAAGTCGTTAGCGGGGGGGAGAACACCGGGGAGCTGTTTTTT | CASTHQVVSGGENTGELFF
many | TRBJ2-2 | . | TRBV7-6 | TGTGCCAGCAGCTTATTTTTGGGTACCGGGGAGCTGTTTTTT | CASSLFLGTGELFF
many | TRBJ1-1 | . | TRBV5-1 | TGCGCCAGCAGTGGTCTCTCTTGGGGGTCTAACACTGAAGCTTTCTTT | CASSGLSWGSNTEAFF
. | TRBJ2-1 | . | TRBV9 | TGTGCCAGCAGCTTTAGACTACCTTCCTACAATGAGCAGTTCTTC | CASSFRLPSYNEQFF
many | TRBJ2-1 | TRBD2 | TRBV6-5 | TGTGCCAGCAGTTCCCCCCGCTCAAGCGGGAGGGTGAATGAGCAGTTCTTC | CASSSPRSSGRVNEQFF
many | TRBJ1-1 | . | TRBV5-6 | TGTGCCAGCAGCCATACTATGGGCTTAAACACTGAAGCTTTCTTT | CASSHTMGLNTEAFF
many | TRBJ2-1 | . | TRBV20-1 | TGCAGTGCTAGCGGGTTTTCAAAGATCAACTCCTACAATGAGCAGTTCTTC | CSASGFSKINSYNEQFF
many | TRBJ2-3 | . | TRBV7-3 | TGTGCCAGCAGCTTCGACGGGGGGCGCGACGATACGCAGTATTTT | CASSFDGGRDDTQYF
many | TRBJ2-7 | TRBD2 | TRBV20-1 | TGCAGTGCTTGGGGGGGGGGCGAGCAGTACTTC | CSAWGGGEQYF
many | TRBJ2-7 | . | TRBV5-6 | TGTGCCAGCAGCGGATTAAGGGGGGAGCAGTACTTC | CASSGLRGEQYF
many | TRBJ2-6 | . | TRBV6-5 | TGTGCCAGCAGTTACTCACCTCCTTCTGGGGCCAACGTCCTGACTTTC | CASSYSPPSGANVLTF
. | TRBJ2-5 | . | TRBV20-1 | TGCAGTGCTCCCCCAGGCGGGCCAAGAGAGACCCAGTACTTC | CSAPPGGPRETQYF
many | TRBJ2-3 | TRBD2 | TRBV7-3 | TGTGCCAGCAGCTTGGGTACTAGCGGGAGCACAGATACGCAGTATTTT | CASSLGTSGSTDTQYF
many | TRBJ2-3 | . | TRBV6-4 | TGTGCCAGCAGTGACCGGGGCGGGACAGATACGCAGTATTTT | CASSDRGGTDTQYF
. | TRBJ2-7 | . | TRBV19 | TGTGCCGGTAGTATCGCGACGCTCTACGAGCAGTACTTC | CAGSIATLYEQYF
many | TRBJ2-7 | . | TRBV12-3/TRBV12-4 | TGTGCCAGCAGTCCGACTTTGTTTTTAGAAGAGGTCGACGAGCAGTACTTC | CASSPTLFLEEVDEQYF
. | TRBJ2-5 | TRBD1 | TRBV11-2 | TGTGCCAGCAGCTTAGTGGGGACAGCAGGGACCCAGTACTTC | CASSLVGTAGTQYF
. | TRBJ2-2 | . | TRBV19 | TGTGCCAGTAAGGACAGCCTCCGAACGAACACCGGGGAGTCGTTTTTT | CASKDSLRTNTGESFF
. | TRBJ2-7 | . | TRBV6-1 | TGTGCCAGCAGTGTGCGGGACGGCTACGAGCAGTACTTC | CASSVRDGYEQYF
. | TRBJ1-6 | TRBD1 | TRBV5-4 | TGTGCCAGCAGCGGGACAGCTAATTCACCCCTCCACTTT | CASSGTANSPLHF
few | TRBJ1-1 | . | TRBV4-1 | TGCGCCAGCAGCCAAGATGAAAAAGGGAACACTGAAGCTTTCTTT | CASSQDEKGNTEAFF
many | TRBJ1-1 | . | TRBV6-5 | TGTGCCAGCAGTTACTCGTGGGGGAGCACTGAAGCTTTCTTT | CASSYSWGSTEAFF
. | TRBJ2-1 | . | TRBV19 | TGTGCTAGGGCCTGGACTCCTAGCTCCTACAATGAGCAGTTCTTC | CARAWTPSSYNEQFF
. | TRBJ1-4 | TRBD1 | TRBV6-1 | TGTGCCAGCACCAGGACAGGGGGTTTTAATGAAAAACTGTTTTTT | CASTRTGGFNEKLFF
. | TRBJ2-7 | . | TRBV29-1 | TGCAGCGAGGGACCTAATTACGAGCAGTACTTC | CSEGPNYEQYF
. | TRBJ1-1 | TRBD1 | TRBV19 | TGTGCCAGTAGTGTCGGGACAGGGCGAGGGCTGGACACTGAAGCTTTTTTT | CASSVGTGRGLDTEAFF
many | TRBJ2-7 | . | TRBV4-1 | TGCGCCAGCAGCCAAGGGGAGGTCCTATACTCAGCCTACGAGCAGTACTTC | CASSQGEVLYSAYEQYF